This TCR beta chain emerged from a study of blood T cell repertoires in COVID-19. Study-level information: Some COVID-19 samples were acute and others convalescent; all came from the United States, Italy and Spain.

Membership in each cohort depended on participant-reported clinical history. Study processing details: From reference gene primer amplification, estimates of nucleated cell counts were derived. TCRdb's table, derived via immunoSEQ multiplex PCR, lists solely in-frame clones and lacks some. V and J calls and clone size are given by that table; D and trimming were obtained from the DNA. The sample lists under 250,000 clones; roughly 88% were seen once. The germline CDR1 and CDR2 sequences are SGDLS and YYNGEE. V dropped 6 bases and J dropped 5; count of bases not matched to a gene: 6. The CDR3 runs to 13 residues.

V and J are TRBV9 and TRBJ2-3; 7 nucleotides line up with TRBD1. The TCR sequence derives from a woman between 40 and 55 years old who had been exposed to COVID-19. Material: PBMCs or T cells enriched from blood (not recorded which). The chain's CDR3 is CASNEGAEDTQYF. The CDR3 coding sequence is TGTGCCAGCAACGAGGGGGCGGAAGATACGCAGTATTTT.